This T cell receptor beta chain appears in the sequencing data of a study of shared T cell receptors in the human thymus. Trimming removed 0 bases at V and 6 bases at J, with 8 bases between. There are 13 residues in the CDR3. CDR1 and CDR2 from the germline V gene are SGHDN and FVKESK. Produced via immunoSEQ multiplex PCR; TCRdb's table is partial and in-frame only. In the table there are some 660,000 clones, around 87% of which are singletons. These data were also reused for a study on human thymus T cells. That paper adds: Thymic tissue was derived from resections collected during corrective heart surgery.

This clonotype was obtained from a boy under three years old with a congenital heart defect. The sample consisted of thymocytes. The rearrangement uses TRBV14 and TRBJ1-2; no clear D gene. DNA of the CDR3: TGTGCCAGCAGCCAAGATTCAGACAATGGCTACACCTTC. This gives the protein CASSQDSDNGYTF.